The following is a T cell receptor (beta chain) sequence with its context. This sample was taken from a study of blood T cell repertoires in COVID-19. The CDR3 spans 13 residues. With 5 bases clipped from V and 4 bases from J, the junction kept 6 bases outside the gene matches. Germline loops: CDR1 SQVTM, CDR2 ANQGSEA. Data came from immunoSEQ multiplex PCR; TCRdb stores just in-frame clones and leaves some out. The table records 73,000 or so clones, 65% to 90% of them present only once. The gene calls are TRBV29-1 and TRBJ2-7, with 9 bases matching TRBD1. This TCR was sampled from a woman aged 55 to 70 with acute or convalescent COVID-19. The sample consisted of peripheral blood. The CDR3 coding sequence is TGCAGCGTTCTGGGACAGGGTCTATACGAGCAGTACTTC. Translation: CSVLGQGLYEQYF.